This record covers a single TCR beta chain. The sample originates from a study of PD-L1 blockade in urothelial cancer. The wider study: A median roughly 140,000 T cells were found in blood samples.

Time point in this sample: peripheral blood 6 weeks after treatment start. The trim removed 4 bases at V and 1 base at J, leaving 3 bases unmatched. CDR3 length: 15 amino acids. Germline V gene sequence: CDR1 MGHDK, CDR2 SYGVNS. The protocol was immunoSEQ multiplex PCR, while the TCRdb copy is restricted to in-frame clones and leaves out a portion. This sample yields approximately 110,000 clones, of which approximately 90% are seen a single time; less than 4.5% belongs to the top ten. This sequence was found in a man in his 60s with urothelial cancer. The V gene is TRBV25-1, the J gene TRBJ2-1, with TRBD1 matching over 8 bases. The source material was PBMCs, sampled around atezolizumab (anti-PD-L1) treatment. CDR3 in amino acids: CASSVTGGSYNEQFF. In DNA form, the CDR3 reads TGTGCCAGCAGTGTTACAGGGGGATCCTACAATGAGCAGTTCTTC.